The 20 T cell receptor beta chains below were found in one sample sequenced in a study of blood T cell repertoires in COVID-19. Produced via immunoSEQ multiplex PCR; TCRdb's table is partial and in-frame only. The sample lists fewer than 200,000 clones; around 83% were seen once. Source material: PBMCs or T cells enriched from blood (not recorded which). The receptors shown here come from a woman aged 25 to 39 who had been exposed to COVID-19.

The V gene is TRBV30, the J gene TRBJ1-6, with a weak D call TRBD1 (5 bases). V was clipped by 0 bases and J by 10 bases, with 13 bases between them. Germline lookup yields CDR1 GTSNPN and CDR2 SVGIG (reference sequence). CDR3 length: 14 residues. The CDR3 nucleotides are TGTGCCTGGAGTGTAGGGCAGGGATCGTCACCCCTCCACTTT. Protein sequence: CAWSVGQGSSPLHF.

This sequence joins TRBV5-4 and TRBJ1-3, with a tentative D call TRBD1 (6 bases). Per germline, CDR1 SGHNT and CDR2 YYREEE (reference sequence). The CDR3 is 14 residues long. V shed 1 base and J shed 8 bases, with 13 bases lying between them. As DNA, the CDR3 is TGTGCCAGCAGCTTGACGGGGGGACAACACACCATATATTTT. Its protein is CASSLTGGQHTIYF.

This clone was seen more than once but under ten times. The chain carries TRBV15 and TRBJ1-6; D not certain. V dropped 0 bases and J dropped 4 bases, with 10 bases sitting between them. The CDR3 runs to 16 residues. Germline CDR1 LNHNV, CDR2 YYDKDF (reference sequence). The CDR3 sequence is CATSREPQLYNSPLHF. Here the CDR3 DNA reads TGTGCCACCAGCAGAGAGCCACAGCTTTATAATTCACCCCTCCACTTT. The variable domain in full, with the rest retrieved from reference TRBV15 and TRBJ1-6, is DAMVIQNPRYQVTQFGKPVTLSCSQTLNHNVMYWYQQKSSQAPKLLFHYYDKDFNNEADTPDNFQSRRPNTSFCFLDIRSPGLGDTAMYLCATSREPQLYNSPLHFGNGTRLTVT.

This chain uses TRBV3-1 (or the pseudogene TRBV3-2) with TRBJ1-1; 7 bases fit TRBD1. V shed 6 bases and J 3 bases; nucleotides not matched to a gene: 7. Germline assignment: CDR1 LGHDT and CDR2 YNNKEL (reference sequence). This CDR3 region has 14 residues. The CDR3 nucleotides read TGTGCCAGCAGTTGGGACAGTCGCGACACTGAAGCTTTCTTT. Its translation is CASSWDSRDTEAFF.

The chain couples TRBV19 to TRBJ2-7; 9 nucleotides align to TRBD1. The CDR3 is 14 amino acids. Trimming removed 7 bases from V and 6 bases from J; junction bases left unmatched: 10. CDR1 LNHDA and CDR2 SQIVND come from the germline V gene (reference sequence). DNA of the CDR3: TGTGCCAGTACCCCGACAGGGGGAACTCTCGAGCAGTACTTC. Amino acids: CASTPTGGTLEQYF.

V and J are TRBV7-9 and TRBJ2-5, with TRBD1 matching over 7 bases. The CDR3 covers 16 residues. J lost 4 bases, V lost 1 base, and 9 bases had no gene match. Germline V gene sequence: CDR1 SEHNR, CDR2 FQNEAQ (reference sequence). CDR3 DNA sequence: TGTGCCAGCAGCTTAGGACAGGGTGGAGGACGAGAGACCCAGTACTTC. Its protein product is CASSLGQGGGRETQYF.

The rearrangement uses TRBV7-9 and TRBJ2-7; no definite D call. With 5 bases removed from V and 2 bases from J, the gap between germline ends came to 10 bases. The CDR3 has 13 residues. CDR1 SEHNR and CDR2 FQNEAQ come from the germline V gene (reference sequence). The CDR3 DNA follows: TGTGCCAGCAGCGTTCACGTAGCCTACGAGCAGTACTTC. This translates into CASSVHVAYEQYF.

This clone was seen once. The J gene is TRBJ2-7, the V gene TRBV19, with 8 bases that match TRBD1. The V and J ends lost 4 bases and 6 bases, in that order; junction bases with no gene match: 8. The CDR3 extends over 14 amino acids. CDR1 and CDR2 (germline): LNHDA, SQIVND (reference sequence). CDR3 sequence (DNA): TGTGCCAGTAGTACCACCCCCACAGGGGGCGAGCAGTACTTC. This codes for CASSTTPTGGEQYF.

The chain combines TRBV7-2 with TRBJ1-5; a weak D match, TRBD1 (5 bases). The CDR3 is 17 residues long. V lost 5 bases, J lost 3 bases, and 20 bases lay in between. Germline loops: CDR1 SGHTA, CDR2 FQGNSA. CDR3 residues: CASSPGSTNNFNQPQHF. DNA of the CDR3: TGTGCCAGCAGCCCAGGGTCTACTAACAATTTCAATCAGCCCCAGCATTTT.

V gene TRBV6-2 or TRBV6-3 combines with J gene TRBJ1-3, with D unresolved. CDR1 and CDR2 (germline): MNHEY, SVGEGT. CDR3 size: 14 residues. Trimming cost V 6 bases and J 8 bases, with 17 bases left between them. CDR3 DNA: TGTGCCAGCAGCTCCGGTACCGTCCCTGACACCATATATTTT. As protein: CASSSGTVPDTIYF.

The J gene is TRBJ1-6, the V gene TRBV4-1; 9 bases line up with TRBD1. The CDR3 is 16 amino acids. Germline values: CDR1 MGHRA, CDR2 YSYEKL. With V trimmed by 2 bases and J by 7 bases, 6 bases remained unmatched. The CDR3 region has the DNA TGCGCCAGCAGCCAAACGGGCGGACAGGGGAATTCACCCCTCCACTTT. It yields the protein CASSQTGGQGNSPLHF.

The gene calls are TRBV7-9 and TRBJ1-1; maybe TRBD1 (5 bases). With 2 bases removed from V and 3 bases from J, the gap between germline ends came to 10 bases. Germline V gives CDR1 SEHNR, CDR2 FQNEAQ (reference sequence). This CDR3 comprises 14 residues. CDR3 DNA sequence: TGTGCCAGCAGCTTACCCGGGGGGGACACTGAAGCTTTCTTT. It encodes CASSLPGGDTEAFF.

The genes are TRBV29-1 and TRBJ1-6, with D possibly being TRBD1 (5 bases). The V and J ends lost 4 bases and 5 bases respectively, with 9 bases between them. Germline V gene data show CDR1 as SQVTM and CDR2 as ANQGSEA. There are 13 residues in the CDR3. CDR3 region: CSVADTNNSPLHF. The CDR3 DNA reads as TGCAGCGTTGCGGACACTAATAATTCACCCCTCCACTTT. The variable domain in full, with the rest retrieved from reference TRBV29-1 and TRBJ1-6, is SAVISQKPSRDICQRGTSLTIQCQVDSQVTMMFWYRQQPGQSLTLIATANQGSEATYESGFVIDKFPISRPNLTFSTLTVSNMSPEDSSIYLCSVADTNNSPLHFGNGTRLTVT.

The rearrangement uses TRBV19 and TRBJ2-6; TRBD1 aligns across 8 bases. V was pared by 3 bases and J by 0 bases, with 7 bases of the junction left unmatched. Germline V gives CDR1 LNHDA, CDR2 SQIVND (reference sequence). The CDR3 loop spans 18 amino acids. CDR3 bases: TGTGCCAGTAGTATCGAGGGACAGGTTATCTCTGGGGCCAACGTCCTGACTTTC. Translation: CASSIEGQVISGANVLTF.

The CDR3 sequence: CASREGTEAFF. In DNA form, the CDR3 reads TGTGCCAGCAGGGAGGGTACTGAAGCTTTCTTT. The V and J genes are TRBV2 and TRBJ1-1; D unclear. CDR1 and CDR2 (germline): SNHLY, FYNNEI. Trimming shortened V by 6 bases and J by 5 bases, and 7 bases separated the two germline ends. The CDR3 consists of 11 residues.

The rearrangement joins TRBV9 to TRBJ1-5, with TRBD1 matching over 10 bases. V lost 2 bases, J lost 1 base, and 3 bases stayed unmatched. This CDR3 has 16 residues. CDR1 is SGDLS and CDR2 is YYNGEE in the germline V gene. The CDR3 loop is CASSVGTGASNQPQHF. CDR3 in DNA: TGTGCCAGCAGCGTGGGGACAGGGGCGAGCAATCAGCCCCAGCATTTT.

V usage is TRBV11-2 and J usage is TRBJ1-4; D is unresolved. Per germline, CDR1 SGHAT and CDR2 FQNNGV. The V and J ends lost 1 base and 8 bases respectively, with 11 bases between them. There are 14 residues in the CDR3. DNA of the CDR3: TGTGCCAGCAGCTTAGCTGGCCGACAAGAAAAACTGTTTTTT. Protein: CASSLAGRQEKLFF.

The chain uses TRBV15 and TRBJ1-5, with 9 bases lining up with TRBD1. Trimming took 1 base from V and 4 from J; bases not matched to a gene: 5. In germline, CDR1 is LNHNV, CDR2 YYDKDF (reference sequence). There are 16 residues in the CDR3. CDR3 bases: TGTGCCACCAGCAGAGTTTGGACAGGGGCAAATCAGCCCCAGCATTTT. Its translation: CATSRVWTGANQPQHF.

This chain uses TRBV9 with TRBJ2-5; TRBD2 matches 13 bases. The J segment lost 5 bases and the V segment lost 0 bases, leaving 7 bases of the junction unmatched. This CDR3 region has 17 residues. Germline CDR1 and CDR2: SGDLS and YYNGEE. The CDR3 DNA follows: TGTGCCAGCAGCGTAGGGACTAGCGGGGGTTATATGGAGACCCAGTACTTC. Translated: CASSVGTSGGYMETQYF.

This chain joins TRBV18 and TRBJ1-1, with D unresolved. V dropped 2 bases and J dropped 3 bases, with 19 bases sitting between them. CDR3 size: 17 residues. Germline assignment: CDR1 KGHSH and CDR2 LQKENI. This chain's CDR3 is CASSPDLAFGRDTEAFF. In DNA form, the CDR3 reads TGTGCCAGCTCACCAGATTTAGCCTTCGGTCGGGACACTGAAGCTTTCTTT.